The T cell receptor beta chain under discussion was sequenced for a study of T cells after yellow fever vaccination. The CDR3 extends over 15 amino acids. Trimming pared 0 bases from V and 2 bases from J, leaving 10 bases between. CDR1 is SSHAT and CDR2 is FNYEAQ in the germline V gene (reference sequence). Many counts were recorded for this clonotype. Each CDR3 protein is one row after TCRdb ran MiXCR on the 5' RACE reads. The table has 200,000 to 250,000 distinct CDR3 sequences, 3.2% seen once. This chain links TRBV7-7 with TRBJ2-5, with unresolved D. The source is a man aged 18-30 years who received the YFV17D yellow fever vaccine. Source: CD4+ T cells sorted from PBMCs, taken 10 days after the yellow fever booster vaccination. The CDR3 coding sequence is TGTGCCAGCAGCTTAGCGGGCAGCCATCAAGAGACCCAGTACTTC. It is translated as CASSLAGSHQETQYF.